This TCR beta chain was observed in a study of T cell responses to AZD1222 COVID-19 vaccine. With respect to this clone: As yet, its antigen is unknown.

The germline CDR1 and CDR2 sequences are WNHNN and SYGVQD (reference sequence). V was shortened by 5 bases and J by 2 bases, with 13 bases between the two germline ends. This CDR3 spans 14 amino acids. TCRdb's table, derived via immunoSEQ multiplex PCR, lists solely in-frame clones and lacks some. Among 150,000 to 200,000 clones listed, roughly 93% were seen once. Study-wide results and limits: Repertoire sampling occurred only after the peak T cell response. Vaccine-associated CD4 TCRs spanned spike, dominant at 160-218 and 743-854. The number of AZD1222 recipients seropositive at baseline was only 6 or 7. The donors showed a predominance of white British ancestry and of females, with possible underestimation of clonal diversity.

This specimen was peripheral blood, taken on day 0 of AZD1222 vaccination. This chain links TRBV10-1 with TRBJ2-7; D tentatively reads TRBD1 or TRBD2 (5 bases each). The TCR comes from an adult in good health. CDR3 bases: TGCGCCAGCAGTTACGGGACGGCGCCCTACGAGCAGTACTTC. It yields the protein CASSYGTAPYEQYF.